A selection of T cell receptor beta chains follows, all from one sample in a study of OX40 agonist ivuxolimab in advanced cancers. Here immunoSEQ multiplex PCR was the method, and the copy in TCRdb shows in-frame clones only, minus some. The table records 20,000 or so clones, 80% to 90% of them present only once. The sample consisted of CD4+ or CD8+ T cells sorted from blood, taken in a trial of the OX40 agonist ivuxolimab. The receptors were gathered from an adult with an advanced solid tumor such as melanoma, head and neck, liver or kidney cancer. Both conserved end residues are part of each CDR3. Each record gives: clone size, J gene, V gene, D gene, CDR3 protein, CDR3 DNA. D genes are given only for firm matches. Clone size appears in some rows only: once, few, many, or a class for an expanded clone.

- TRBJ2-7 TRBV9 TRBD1 CASSSFGDRNEQYF TGTGCCAGCAGCAGCTTTGGGGACAGGAACGAGCAGTACTTC
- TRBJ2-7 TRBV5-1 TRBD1 CASSSETGAYEQYF TGCGCCAGCAGCAGCGAGACAGGGGCCTACGAGCAGTACTTC
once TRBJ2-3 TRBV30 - CAWSVSTDTQYF TGTGCCTGGAGTGTAAGCACAGATACGCAGTATTTT
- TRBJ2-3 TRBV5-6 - CASSTGQTTDTQYF TGTGCCAGCAGCACCGGACAGACCACAGATACGCAGTATTTT
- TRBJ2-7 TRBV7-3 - CASSLAPDPGHYEQYF TGTGCCAGCAGCTTAGCCCCAGACCCAGGACATTACGAGCAGTACTTC
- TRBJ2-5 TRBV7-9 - CASSPSGPKETQYF TGTGCCAGCAGCCCGTCGGGGCCGAAAGAGACCCAGTACTTC
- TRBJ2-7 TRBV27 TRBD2 CASSPGTSGFNEQYF TGTGCCAGCAGCCCCGGGACTAGCGGCTTCAACGAGCAGTACTTC
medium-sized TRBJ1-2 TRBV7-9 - CASTITEATNYGYTF TGTGCCAGCACCATCACAGAGGCAACCAACTATGGCTACACCTTC
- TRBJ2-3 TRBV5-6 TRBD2 CASSDSTSGGSTDTQYF TGTGCCAGCAGCGATTCGACTAGCGGGGGGAGCACAGATACGCAGTATTTT
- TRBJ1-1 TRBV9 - CASSVIGEVEAFF TGTGCCAGCAGCGTAATAGGGGAGGTCGAAGCTTTCTTT
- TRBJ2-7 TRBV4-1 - CASSQVGDGNYEQYF TGCGCCAGCAGCCAAGTAGGGGACGGGAACTACGAGCAGTACTTC
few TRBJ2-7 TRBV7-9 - CAKDTGAYEQYF TGTGCCAAGGACACGGGCGCCTACGAGCAGTACTTC
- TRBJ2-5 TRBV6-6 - CAAWGRLEKGETQYF TGTGCCGCATGGGGTAGATTGGAGAAGGGGGAGACCCAGTACTTC